The clone carrying this T cell receptor beta chain was counted many times. As yet, its antigen is unknown. V was clipped by 9 bases and J by 5 bases, with 23 bases between them. CDR3 length: 16 residues. The germline gives CDR1 LNHDA, CDR2 SQIVND (reference sequence). This sample was included in a study of CD8+CD57+ T cells in acquired aplastic anemia. Looking at the study overall: Quantities of DNA derived from sorted CD4+ and CD8+ cells averaged roughly 3 ug. Healthy donor CD4+ samples were sequenced to a depth that averaged approximately 9.9 million reads.

Study findings and constraints: For CD8+ Simpson's diversity, patients and controls showed no significant difference. Found in both controls and patients were around 31 CD8+ CDR3 sequences.

Both TCR beta VDJ combination and CDR3 sequence profiling were carried out. Genomic DNA was the template for this profiling. TCRdb redid the calling of the reads with MiXCR, one entry per CDR3 protein. This sample has about 210,000 distinct CDR3 sequences, with roughly 35% found just once. Specimen: sorted CD4+, CD8+, or CD8+CD57+ T cells (not recorded which) from PBMCs. V usage is TRBV19 and J usage is TRBJ1-5, with D possibly matching TRBD1 (6 bases). The clonotype originates from a human donor in good health, serving as a control. The DNA of the CDR3 is TGTGCCAGCATGGATGCGAGGGGGGGTCGGGATCAGCCCCAGCATTTT. It specifies CASMDARGGRDQPQHF.